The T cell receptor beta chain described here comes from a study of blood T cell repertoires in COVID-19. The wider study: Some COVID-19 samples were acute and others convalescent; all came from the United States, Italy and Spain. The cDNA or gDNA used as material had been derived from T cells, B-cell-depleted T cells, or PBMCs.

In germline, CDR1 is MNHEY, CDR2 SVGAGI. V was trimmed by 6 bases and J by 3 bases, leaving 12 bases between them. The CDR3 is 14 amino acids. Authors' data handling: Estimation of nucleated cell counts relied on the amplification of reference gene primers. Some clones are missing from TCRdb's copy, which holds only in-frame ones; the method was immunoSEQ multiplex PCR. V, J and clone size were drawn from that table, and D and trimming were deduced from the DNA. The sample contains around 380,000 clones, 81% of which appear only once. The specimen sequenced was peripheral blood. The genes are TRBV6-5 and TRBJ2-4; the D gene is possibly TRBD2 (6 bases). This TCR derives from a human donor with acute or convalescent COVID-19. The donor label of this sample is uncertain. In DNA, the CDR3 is TGTGCCAGCAGGCTCAGGGAGGTCAAAAACATTCAGTACTTC. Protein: CASRLREVKNIQYF.